A selection of T cell receptor beta chains follows, all from one sample in a study of blood T cell repertoires in COVID-19. The table came from immunoSEQ multiplex PCR; TCRdb's copy has only in-frame clones and leaves some out. The table has tens of thousands of clones, about 90% seen once. Sequenced sample: peripheral blood. These TCRs come from a human donor in a cohort sampled during active COVID-19. The CDR3 runs from the conserved cysteine through the conserved F or W. Clone sizes are given selectively: once, few, many, or a class where the clone is expanded.

CASGLETSNEQYF | TRBV12-5 | -
CASSSLDRLNYGYTF | TRBV2 | -
CASSRGTATRNYGYTF | TRBV5-1 | medium-sized
CAWSGRGNTIYF | TRBV30 | -
CATRGSTDTQYF | TRBV24-1 | -
CASSQARGIDEQYF | TRBV3-1/TRBV3-2 | -
CASSEGGGVDTQYF | TRBV2 | -
CASSPGQAYEQYF | TRBV12-3/TRBV12-4 | -
CASSSSDTAKNIQYF | TRBV6-5 | -
CASSPEFTQMNTEAFF | TRBV18 | -
CSVGRGRNTGELFF | TRBV29-1 | -
CASSVGGTGINTIYF | TRBV9 | -
CASRSGLAGGGNTEAFF | TRBV5-1 | -
CATSGVGSSYEQYF | TRBV24-1 | -
CASTVTPNQPQHF | TRBV6-6 | -
CASSVASASGYEQYF | TRBV9 | once
CASSQDTGTGGAEQYF | TRBV3-1/TRBV3-2 | -
CASSPSSQTGDREQFF | TRBV3-1/TRBV3-2 | once